A selection of T cell receptor beta chains follows, all from one sample in a study of radiotherapy plus CTLA-4 blockade in lung cancer. The repertoire was sequenced with immunoSEQ multiplex PCR; TCRdb's copy has only in-frame clones and lacks some. The table records around 100,000 clones, over 65% of them present only once. Sample: peripheral blood, taken from a patient treated with radiotherapy plus ipilimumab. The receptors derive from a human donor with non-small cell lung cancer that progressed on radiotherapy plus ipilimumab. Some clones in this sample may be carry-over from other donors' samples. The CDR3 runs from the conserved cysteine through the conserved F or W. The D gene is left open where the match is weak. Some rows have no size entry. The others give once, few or many, or a class for an expanded clone.

v_call	clone_size	d_call	j_call	cdr3_aa	cdr3_nt
TRBV11-3	-	TRBD2	TRBJ2-5	CASSGGGDQETQYF	TGTGCCAGCAGCGGCGGGGGAGACCAAGAGACCCAGTACTTC
TRBV2	-	-	TRBJ2-7	CASGRQLRWQYF	TGTGCCAGCGGGCGGCAGCTCCGATGGCAGTACTTC
TRBV4-2	once	-	TRBJ1-5	CASSQDRQGRAQHF	TGTGCCAGCAGCCAAGATAGGCAGGGTAGGGCCCAGCATTTT
TRBV29-1	-	-	TRBJ1-2	CSVELRDGYYGYTF	TGCAGCGTTGAATTGAGGGACGGCTACTATGGCTACACCTTC
TRBV18	once	-	TRBJ2-3	CASSPGRGLTTDTQYF	TGTGCCAGCTCACCGGGACGGGGGCTTACCACAGATACGCAGTATTTT
TRBV27	-	-	TRBJ1-1	CASSLESFGGTEAFF	TGTGCCAGCAGCCTTGAGTCCTTTGGGGGCACTGAAGCTTTCTTT
TRBV19	-	TRBD1	TRBJ2-1	CASSLNFPPGQGYNEQFF	TGTGCCAGTAGTCTAAATTTTCCGCCGGGACAGGGCTACAATGAGCAGTTCTTC
TRBV9	-	-	TRBJ1-2	CASSVVSYGYTF	TGTGCCAGCAGCGTAGTATCCTATGGCTACACCTTC
TRBV10-3	-	-	TRBJ1-4	CAISADPGTNEKLFF	TGTGCCATCAGTGCGGACCCGGGGACTAATGAAAAACTGTTTTTT
TRBV15	few	-	TRBJ2-2	CATSRDHGTGELFF	TGTGCCACCAGCAGAGATCACGGAACCGGGGAGCTGTTTTTT
TRBV27	few	-	TRBJ2-2	CASGLRAVNTGELFF	TGTGCCAGTGGCTTGAGGGCGGTGAACACCGGGGAGCTGTTTTTT
TRBV6-5	-	-	TRBJ1-1	CASSYRTATMNTEAFF	TGTGCCAGCAGTTACAGGACAGCAACGATGAACACTGAAGCTTTCTTT
TRBV7-7	once	-	TRBJ2-7	CASSPAGAKYEQYF	TGTGCTAGCAGCCCCGCGGGGGCGAAGTACGAGCAGTACTTC
TRBV7-3	-	TRBD2	TRBJ2-2	CASSPSSGGPITGELFF	TGTGCCAGCAGCCCCTCTAGCGGGGGGCCTATCACCGGGGAGCTGTTTTTT
TRBV7-3	few	-	TRBJ2-5	CASSLNGETQYF	TGTGCCAGCAGCTTAAATGGGGAGACCCAGTACTTC
TRBV7-2	-	TRBD2	TRBJ2-5	CASSLLAGEQYF	TGTGCCAGCAGTCTCCTGGCGGGGGAGCAGTACTTC
TRBV5-1	once	-	TRBJ1-1	CASSFLGASNTEAFF	TGCGCCAGCAGCTTTTTAGGGGCTTCGAACACTGAAGCTTTCTTT
TRBV23-1	-	-	TRBJ1-6	CASSQSMGEESSYNSPLHF	TGCGCCAGCAGTCAATCAATGGGGGAGGAAAGCTCCTATAATTCACCCCTCCACTTT
TRBV5-1	-	-	TRBJ1-1	CASSLVGFTEAFF	TGCGCCAGCAGCTTGGTGGGGTTCACTGAAGCTTTCTTT
TRBV4-1	-	TRBD1	TRBJ1-1	CASSQPSGDREFVGTEAFF	TGCGCCAGCAGCCAACCTAGCGGGGACAGGGAATTCGTGGGCACTGAAGCTTTCTTT
TRBV7-8	-	-	TRBJ2-7	CASSSEGGTYEQYF	TGTGCCAGCAGCTCCGAGGGGGGGACCTACGAGCAGTACTTC
TRBV28	-	-	TRBJ2-5	CASSRKGQGRPRETQYF	TGTGCCAGCAGTCGTAAGGGGCAAGGCCGACCCAGGGAGACCCAGTACTTC
TRBV7-9	-	TRBD2	TRBJ2-1	CASSLVGTSGGSSYNEQFF	TGTGCCAGCAGCTTAGTAGGGACTAGCGGGGGGAGCTCCTACAATGAGCAGTTCTTC
TRBV10-1	-	TRBD2	TRBJ2-1	CASNRLAVPSSSYNEQFF	TGCGCCAGCAATAGACTAGCGGTCCCCTCGAGCTCCTACAATGAGCAGTTCTTC